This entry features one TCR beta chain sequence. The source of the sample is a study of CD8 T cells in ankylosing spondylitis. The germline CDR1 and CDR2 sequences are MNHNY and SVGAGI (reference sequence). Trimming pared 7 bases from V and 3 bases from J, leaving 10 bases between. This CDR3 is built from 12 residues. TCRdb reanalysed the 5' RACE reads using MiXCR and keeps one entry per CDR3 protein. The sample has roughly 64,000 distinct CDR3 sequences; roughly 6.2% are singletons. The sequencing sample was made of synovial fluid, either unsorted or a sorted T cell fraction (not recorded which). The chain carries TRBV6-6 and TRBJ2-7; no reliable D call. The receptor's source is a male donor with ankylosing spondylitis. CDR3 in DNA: TGTGCCAGCACCGCCGGTGGCTACGAGCAGTACTTC. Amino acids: CASTAGGYEQYF.